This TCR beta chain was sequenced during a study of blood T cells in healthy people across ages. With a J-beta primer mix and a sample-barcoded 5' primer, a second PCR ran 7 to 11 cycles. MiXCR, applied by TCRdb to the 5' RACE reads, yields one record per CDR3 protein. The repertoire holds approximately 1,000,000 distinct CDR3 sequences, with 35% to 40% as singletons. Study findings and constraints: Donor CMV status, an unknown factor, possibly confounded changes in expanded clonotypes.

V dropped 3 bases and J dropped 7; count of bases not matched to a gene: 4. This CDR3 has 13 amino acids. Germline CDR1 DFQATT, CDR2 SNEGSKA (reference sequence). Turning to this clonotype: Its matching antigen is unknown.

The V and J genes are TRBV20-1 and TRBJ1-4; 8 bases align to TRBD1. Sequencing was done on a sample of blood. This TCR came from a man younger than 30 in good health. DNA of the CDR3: TGCAGTGCTAGTCGGACAGGGCGTGAAAAACTGTTTTTT. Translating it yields CSASRTGREKLFF.